The clone carrying this T cell receptor beta chain showed up many times. One junction end disagrees with the germline gene, perhaps due to a read error. In TCRdb, the RT-PCR reads were re-called with MiXCR into one record per CDR3 protein. The table lists hundreds of thousands of distinct CDR3 sequences, approximately 16% of them singletons. This entry comes from a study of patients and donors after allogeneic stem cell transplantation. The specimen sequenced was blood, either unsorted or a sorted T cell fraction (not recorded which). The receptor comes from a human donor who was either an allogeneic HSCT recipient or a stem cell or donor lymphocyte infusion donor (not recorded which). It is not recorded whose cells these are; they may come from a transplant donor.

CDR3 region: CATSRLRNRETRSF. The CDR3 DNA reads as TGTGCCACCAGCAGATTACGCAACAGGGAGACTAGATCATTT. The rearrangement links TRBV15 to TRBJ2-3, with D perhaps being TRBD1 or TRBD2 (6 bases each). CDR1 LNHNV and CDR2 YYDKDF come from the germline V gene (reference sequence). CDR3 length equals 14 residues.